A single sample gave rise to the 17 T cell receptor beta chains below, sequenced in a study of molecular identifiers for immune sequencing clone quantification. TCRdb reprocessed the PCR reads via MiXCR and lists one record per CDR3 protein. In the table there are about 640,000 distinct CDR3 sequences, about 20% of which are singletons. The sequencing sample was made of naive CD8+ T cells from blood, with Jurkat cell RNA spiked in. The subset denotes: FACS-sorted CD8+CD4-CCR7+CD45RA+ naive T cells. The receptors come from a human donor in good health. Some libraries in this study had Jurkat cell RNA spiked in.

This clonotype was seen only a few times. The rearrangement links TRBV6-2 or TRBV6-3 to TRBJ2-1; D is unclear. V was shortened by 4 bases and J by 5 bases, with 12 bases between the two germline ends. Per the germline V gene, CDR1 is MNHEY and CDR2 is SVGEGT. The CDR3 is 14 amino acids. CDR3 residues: CASSSIVLHNEQFF. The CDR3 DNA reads TGTGCCAGCAGTTCGATAGTATTACACAATGAGCAGTTCTTC.

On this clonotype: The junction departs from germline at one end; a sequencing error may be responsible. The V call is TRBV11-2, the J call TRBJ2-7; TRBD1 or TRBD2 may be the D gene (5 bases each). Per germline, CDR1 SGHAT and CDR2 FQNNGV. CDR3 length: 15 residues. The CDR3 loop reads CVSSPFPGASYGQYF. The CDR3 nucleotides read TGTGTCAGCAGCCCCTTCCCCGGGGCCTCCTACGGGCAGTACTTC.

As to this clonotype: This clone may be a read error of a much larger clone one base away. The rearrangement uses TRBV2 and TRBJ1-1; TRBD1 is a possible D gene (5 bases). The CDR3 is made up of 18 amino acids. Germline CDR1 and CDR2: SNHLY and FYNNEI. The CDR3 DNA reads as TGTGCCAGCAGTGAAATGGGACTGGGGGAGCTGGGGAACACTGGAGCTTTCTTT. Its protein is CASSEMGLGELGNTGAFF.

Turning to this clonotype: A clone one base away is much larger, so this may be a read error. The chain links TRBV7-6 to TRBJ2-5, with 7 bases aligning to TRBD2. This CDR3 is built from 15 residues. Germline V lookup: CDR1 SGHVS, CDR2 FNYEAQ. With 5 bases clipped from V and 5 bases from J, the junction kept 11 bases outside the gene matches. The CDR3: CASSPSALARETQYF. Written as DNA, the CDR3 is TGTGCCAGCAGCCCCTCAGCACTAGCGAGGGAGACCCAGTACTTC. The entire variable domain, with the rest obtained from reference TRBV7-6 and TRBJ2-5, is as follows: GAGVSQSPRYKVTKRGQDVALRCDPISGHVSLYWYRQALGQGPEFLTYFNYEAQQDKSGLPNDRFSAERPEGSISTLTIQRTEQRDSAMYRCASSPSALARETQYFGPGTRLLVL.

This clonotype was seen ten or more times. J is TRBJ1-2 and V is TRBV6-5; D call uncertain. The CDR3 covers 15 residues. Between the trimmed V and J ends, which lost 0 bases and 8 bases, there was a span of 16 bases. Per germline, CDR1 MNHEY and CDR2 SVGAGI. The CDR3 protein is CASSYSIRGPQGYTF. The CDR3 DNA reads TGTGCCAGCAGTTACTCGATTCGTGGACCCCAGGGCTACACCTTC.

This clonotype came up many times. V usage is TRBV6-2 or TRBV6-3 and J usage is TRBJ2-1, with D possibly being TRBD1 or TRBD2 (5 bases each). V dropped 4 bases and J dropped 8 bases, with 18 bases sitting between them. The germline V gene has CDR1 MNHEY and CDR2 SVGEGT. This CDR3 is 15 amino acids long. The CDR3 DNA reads TGTGCCAGCAGTTTACAGACTACCCTGGGGGATGAGCAGTTCTTC. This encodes CASSLQTTLGDEQFF.

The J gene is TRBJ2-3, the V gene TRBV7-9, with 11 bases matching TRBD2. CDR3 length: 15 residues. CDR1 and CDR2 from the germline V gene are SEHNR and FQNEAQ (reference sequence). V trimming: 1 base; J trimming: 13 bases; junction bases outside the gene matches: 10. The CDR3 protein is CASSLVAGGPLREYF. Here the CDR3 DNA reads TGTGCCAGCAGCTTAGTAGCGGGGGGGCCTTTGAGGGAGTATTTT.

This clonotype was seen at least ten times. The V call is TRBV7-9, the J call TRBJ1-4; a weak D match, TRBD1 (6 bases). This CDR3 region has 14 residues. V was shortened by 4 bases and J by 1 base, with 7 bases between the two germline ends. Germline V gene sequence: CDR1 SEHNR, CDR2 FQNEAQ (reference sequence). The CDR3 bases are TGTGCCAGCAGCTCACAGGGAACTAATGAAAAACTGTTTTTT. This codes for CASSSQGTNEKLFF.

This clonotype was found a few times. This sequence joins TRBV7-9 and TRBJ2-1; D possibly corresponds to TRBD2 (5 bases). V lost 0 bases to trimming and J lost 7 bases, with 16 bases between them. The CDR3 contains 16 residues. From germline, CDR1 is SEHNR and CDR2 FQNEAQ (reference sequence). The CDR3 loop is CASSLASSPLENEQFF. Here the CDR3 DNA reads TGTGCCAGCAGCTTAGCATCTAGCCCCCTGGAAAATGAGCAGTTCTTC.

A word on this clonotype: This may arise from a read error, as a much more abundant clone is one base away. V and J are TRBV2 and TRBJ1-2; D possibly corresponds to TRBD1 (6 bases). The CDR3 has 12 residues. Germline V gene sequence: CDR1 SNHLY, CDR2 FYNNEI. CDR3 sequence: CASFGGLYGYAF. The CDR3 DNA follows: TGTGCCAGCTTCGGGGGCCTCTATGGCTACGCCTTC. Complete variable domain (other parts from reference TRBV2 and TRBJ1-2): EPEVTQTPSHQVTQMGQEVILRCVPISNHLYFYWYRQILGQKVEFLVSFYNNEISEKSEIFDDQFSVERPDGSNFTLKIRSTKLEDSAMYFCASFGGLYGYAFGSGTRLTVV.

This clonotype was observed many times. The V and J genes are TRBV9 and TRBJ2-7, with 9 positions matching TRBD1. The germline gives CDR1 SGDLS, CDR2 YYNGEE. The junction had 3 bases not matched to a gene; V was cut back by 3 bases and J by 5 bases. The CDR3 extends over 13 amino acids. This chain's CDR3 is CASSAGQGHEQYF. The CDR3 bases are TGTGCCAGCAGCGCCGGACAGGGGCACGAGCAGTACTTC. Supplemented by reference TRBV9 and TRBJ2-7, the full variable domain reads DSGVTQTPKHLITATGQRVTLRCSPRSGDLSVYWYQQSLDQGLQFLIQYYNGEERAKGNILERFSAQQFPDLHSELNLSSLELGDSALYFCASSAGQGHEQYFGPGTRLTVT.

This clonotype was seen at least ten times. The CDR3, as DNA: TGTGCCAGCAGCTTAAAAGGACAGGGCGGGCTCGGGTCCGACACAGATACGCAGTATTTT. It specifies CASSLKGQGGLGSDTDTQYF. The rearrangement joins TRBV7-9 to TRBJ2-3; the match to TRBD1 covers 8 bases. The CDR3 spans 20 residues. The trim removed 2 bases at V and 2 bases at J, leaving 18 bases unmatched. Per the germline V gene, CDR1 is SEHNR and CDR2 is FQNEAQ (reference sequence).

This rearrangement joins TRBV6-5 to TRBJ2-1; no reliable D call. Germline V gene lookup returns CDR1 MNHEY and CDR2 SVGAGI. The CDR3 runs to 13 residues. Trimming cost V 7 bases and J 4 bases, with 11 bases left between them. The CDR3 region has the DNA TGTGCCAGCATGCAAACCGAATACAATGAGCAGTTCTTC. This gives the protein CASMQTEYNEQFF.

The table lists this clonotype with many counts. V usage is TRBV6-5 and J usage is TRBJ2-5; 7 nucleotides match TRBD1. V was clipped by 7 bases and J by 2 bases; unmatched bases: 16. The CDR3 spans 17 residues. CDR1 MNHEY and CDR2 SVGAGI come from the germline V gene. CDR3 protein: CASKVYGSGTEQETQYF. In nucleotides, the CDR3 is TGTGCCAGCAAAGTATACGGGTCCGGGACAGAGCAAGAGACCCAGTACTTC.

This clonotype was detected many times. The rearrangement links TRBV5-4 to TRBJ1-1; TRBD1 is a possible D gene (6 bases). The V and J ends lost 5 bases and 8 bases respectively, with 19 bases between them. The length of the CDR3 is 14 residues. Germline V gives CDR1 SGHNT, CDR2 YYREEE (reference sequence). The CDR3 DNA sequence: TGTGCCAGCAGTTTCCGGGGGGCTATAGTAGAAGCTTTCTTT. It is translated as CASSFRGAIVEAFF.

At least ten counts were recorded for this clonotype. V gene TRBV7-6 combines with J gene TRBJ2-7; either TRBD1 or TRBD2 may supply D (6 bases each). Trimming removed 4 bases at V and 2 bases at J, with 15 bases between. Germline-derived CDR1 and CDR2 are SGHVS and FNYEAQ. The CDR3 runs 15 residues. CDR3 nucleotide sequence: TGTGCCAGCAGCTCAGGATGGGGGGCCACCTACGAGCAGTACTTC. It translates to CASSSGWGATYEQYF.

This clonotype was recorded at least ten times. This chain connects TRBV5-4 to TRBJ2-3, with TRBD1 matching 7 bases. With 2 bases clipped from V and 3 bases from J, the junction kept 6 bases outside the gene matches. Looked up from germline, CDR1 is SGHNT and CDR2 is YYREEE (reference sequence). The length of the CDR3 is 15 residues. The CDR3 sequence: CASSLYRGATDTQYF. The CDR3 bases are TGTGCCAGCAGCTTATACAGGGGCGCGACAGATACGCAGTATTTT. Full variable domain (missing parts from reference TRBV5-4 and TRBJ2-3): ETGVTQSPTHLIKTRGQQVTLRCSSQSGHNTVSWYQQALGQGPQFIFQYYREEENGRGNFPPRFSGLQFPNYSSELNVNALELDDSALYLCASSLYRGATDTQYFGPGTRLTVL.